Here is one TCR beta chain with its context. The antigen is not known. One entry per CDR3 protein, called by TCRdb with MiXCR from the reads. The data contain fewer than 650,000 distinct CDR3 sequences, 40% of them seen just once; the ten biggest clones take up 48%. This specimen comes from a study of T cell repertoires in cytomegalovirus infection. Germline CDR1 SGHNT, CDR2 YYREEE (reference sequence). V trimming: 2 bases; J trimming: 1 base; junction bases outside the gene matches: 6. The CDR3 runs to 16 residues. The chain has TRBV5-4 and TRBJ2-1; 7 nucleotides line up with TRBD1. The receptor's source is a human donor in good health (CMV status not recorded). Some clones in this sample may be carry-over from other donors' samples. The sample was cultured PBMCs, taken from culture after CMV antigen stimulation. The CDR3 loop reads CASSLGQAASYNEQFF. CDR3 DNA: TGTGCCAGCAGCTTAGGACAGGCAGCTTCCTACAATGAGCAGTTCTTC.